The 9 T cell receptor beta chains given below trace back to one sample, sequenced in a study of PD-1 blockade in classical Hodgkin lymphoma. There was relapse after autologous stem cell transplantation in every patient, and there was variation in brentuximab vedotin exposure. TCRdb keeps only in-frame clones here, not all; method: immunoSEQ multiplex PCR. This sample has roughly 60,000 clones; roughly 90% occur once, and the top ten carry approximately 9.8%. The specimen comprised peripheral blood mononuclear cells (PBMCs), sampled at baseline. Receptor source: a human donor with classical Hodgkin lymphoma.

The V call is TRBV28, the J call TRBJ2-7; no firm D call. The CDR3 is 14 residues long. Germline values: CDR1 MDHEN, CDR2 SYDVKM. Trimming took off 6 bases at V and 3 bases at J, with 15 bases between the two ends. CDR3: CASRGLETLYEQYF. In DNA, the CDR3 is TGTGCCAGCAGGGGGTTAGAAACTCTCTACGAGCAGTACTTC.

V usage is TRBV30 and J usage is TRBJ2-7; no reliable D call. Germline V gene lookup returns CDR1 GTSNPN and CDR2 SVGIG (reference sequence). V lost 2 bases to trimming and J lost 5 bases, with 7 bases between them. The CDR3 spans 11 residues. CDR3 residues: CAWSFHNEQYF. Here the CDR3 DNA reads TGTGCCTGGAGTTTCCACAACGAGCAGTACTTC. Combining the CDR3 with reference TRBV30 and TRBJ2-7 gives the whole variable domain SQTIHQWPATLVQPVGSPLSLECTVEGTSNPNLYWYRQAAGRGLQLLFYSVGIGQISSEVPQNLSASRPQDRQFILSSKKLLLSDSGFYLCAWSFHNEQYFGPGTRLTVT.

The chain has TRBV18 and TRBJ2-7; 8 bases agree with TRBD1. The V and J ends lost 2 bases and 9 bases, in that order; junction bases with no gene match: 15. CDR1 is KGHSH and CDR2 is LQKENI in the germline V gene. The CDR3 contains 16 residues. The CDR3 nucleotides are TGTGCCAGCTCACCAGAACGAGGACAGGGTCTCTCAGGGCAGTACTTC. It codes for CASSPERGQGLSGQYF.

The chain uses TRBV2 and TRBJ2-3, with D perhaps TRBD2 (5 bases). CDR1 is SNHLY and CDR2 is FYNNEI in the germline V gene. The germline V and J ends were trimmed by 6 bases and 1 base, with 11 bases remaining between them. The CDR3 runs 14 residues. In nucleotides, the CDR3 is TGTGCCAGCAGGGGCGAGGGAGGCACAGATACGCAGTATTTT. Amino acids: CASRGEGGTDTQYF.

This chain uses TRBV5-1 with TRBJ2-1; 14 bases line up with TRBD2. This CDR3 has 16 amino acids. J lost 6 bases, V lost 4 bases, and 6 bases had no gene match. Germline V lookup: CDR1 SGHRS, CDR2 YFSETQ. The chain's CDR3 is CASSTPGLAGVNEQFF. CDR3 sequence (DNA): TGCGCCAGCAGCACCCCGGGACTAGCGGGAGTCAATGAGCAGTTCTTC.

The CDR3 loop reads CANRDGTSTDTQYF. The CDR3 nucleotides are TGTGCCAACAGGGACGGAACCAGCACAGATACGCAGTATTTT. The chain uses TRBV2 and TRBJ2-3; D is perhaps TRBD1 (6 bases). The germline gives CDR1 SNHLY, CDR2 FYNNEI. The CDR3 is 14 residues long. Trimming shortened V by 10 bases and J by 0 bases, and 14 bases separated the two germline ends.

This clone was counted once. V usage is TRBV11-2 and J usage is TRBJ2-7; D not certain. The germline V and J ends were trimmed by 5 bases and 6 bases, with 14 bases remaining between them. Germline V gene data show CDR1 as SGHAT and CDR2 as FQNNGV. The CDR3 spans 13 residues. CDR3: CASSPTAFVEQYF. The CDR3 DNA reads TGTGCCAGCAGCCCCACCGCCTTCGTCGAGCAGTACTTC.

The V gene is TRBV19, the J gene TRBJ2-1, with 13 bases that match TRBD2. Germline trimming cut 6 bases from V and 8 bases from J; bases unmatched to any gene: 7. The CDR3 extends over 15 amino acids. The germline V gene has CDR1 LNHDA and CDR2 SQIVND (reference sequence). CDR3 coding DNA: TGTGCCAGTAGGCCTACTAGCGGGGGGGCGGATGAGCAGTTCTTC. Its protein is CASRPTSGGADEQFF. The whole variable domain, remainder taken from reference TRBV19 and TRBJ2-1, is DGGITQSPKYLFRKEGQNVTLSCEQNLNHDAMYWYRQDPGQGLRLIYYSQIVNDFQKGDIAEGYSVSREKKESFPLTVTSAQKNPTAFYLCASRPTSGGADEQFFGPGTRLTVL.

The chain recombines TRBV19 with TRBJ2-6, with D possibly TRBD1 on 6 matching bases. With 3 bases removed from V and 4 bases from J, the gap between germline ends came to 16 bases. Germline V lookup: CDR1 LNHDA, CDR2 SQIVND (reference sequence). The CDR3 has 17 amino acids. The CDR3 loop reads CASSIARGTAGANVLTF. CDR3 bases: TGTGCCAGTAGTATCGCCAGGGGCACCGCGGGGGCCAACGTCCTGACTTTC.